This T cell receptor beta chain was identified during a study of T cells in Graves' hyperthyroidism and ophthalmopathy. This clonotype occurred a few times. Its antigen is as yet unknown. RNA transcripts provided the source from which TCR beta CDR3 regions were amplified. HTBI primers were the set used in a first-round RT-PCR of the TCR CDR3. In TCRdb, the multiplex PCR reads were re-called with MiXCR into one record per CDR3 protein. This sample has about 360,000 distinct CDR3 sequences, with about 13% found just once. Study findings and constraints: Appearing also in blood were most of the thyroid clonotypes expanded above 0.001.

If no ophthalmopathy progression occurred within 18 months, Graves' hyperthyroidism was stable. The sequence came from a woman aged 18-29 years with Graves' hyperthyroidism. The sequenced sample was blood.

CDR3 residues: CASSQDGGEAFF. For the CDR3, the DNA is TGTGCCAGCAGCCAGGACGGGGGGGAAGCTTTCTTT. The V and J genes are TRBV3-1 and TRBJ1-1; the D gene is possibly TRBD1 (5 bases). The CDR3 runs to 12 residues. The ends were cut back, 3 bases at V and 8 bases at J, with 10 bases in the middle. Germline V gene sequence: CDR1 LGHDT, CDR2 YNNKEL (reference sequence).